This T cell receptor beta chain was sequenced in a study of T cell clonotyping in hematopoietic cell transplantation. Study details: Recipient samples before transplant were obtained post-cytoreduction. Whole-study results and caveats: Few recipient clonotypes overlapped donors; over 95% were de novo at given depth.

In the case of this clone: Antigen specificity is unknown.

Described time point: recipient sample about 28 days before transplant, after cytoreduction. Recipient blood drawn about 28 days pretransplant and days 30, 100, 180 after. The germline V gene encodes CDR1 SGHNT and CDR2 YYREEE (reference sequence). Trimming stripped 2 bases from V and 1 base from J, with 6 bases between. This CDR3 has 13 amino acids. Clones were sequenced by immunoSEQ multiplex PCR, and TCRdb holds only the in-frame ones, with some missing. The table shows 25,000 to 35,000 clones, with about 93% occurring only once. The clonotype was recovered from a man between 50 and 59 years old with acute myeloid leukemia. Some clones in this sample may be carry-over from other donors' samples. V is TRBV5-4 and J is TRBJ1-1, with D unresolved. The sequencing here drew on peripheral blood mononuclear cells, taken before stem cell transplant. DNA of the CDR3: TGTGCCAGCAGCTTTTCTGCGAACACTGAAGCTTTCTTT. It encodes CASSFSANTEAFF.